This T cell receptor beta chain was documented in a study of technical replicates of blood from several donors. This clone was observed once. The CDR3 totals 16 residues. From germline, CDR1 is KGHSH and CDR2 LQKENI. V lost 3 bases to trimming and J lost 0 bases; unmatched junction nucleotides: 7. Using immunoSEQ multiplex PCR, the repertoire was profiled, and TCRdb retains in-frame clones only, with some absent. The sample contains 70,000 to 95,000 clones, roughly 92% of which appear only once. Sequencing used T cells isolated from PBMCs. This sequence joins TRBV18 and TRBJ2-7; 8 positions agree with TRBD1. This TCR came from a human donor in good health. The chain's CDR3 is CASSPPRGLDSYEQYF. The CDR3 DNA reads TGTGCCAGCTCACCGCCCAGGGGGCTTGACTCCTACGAGCAGTACTTC.